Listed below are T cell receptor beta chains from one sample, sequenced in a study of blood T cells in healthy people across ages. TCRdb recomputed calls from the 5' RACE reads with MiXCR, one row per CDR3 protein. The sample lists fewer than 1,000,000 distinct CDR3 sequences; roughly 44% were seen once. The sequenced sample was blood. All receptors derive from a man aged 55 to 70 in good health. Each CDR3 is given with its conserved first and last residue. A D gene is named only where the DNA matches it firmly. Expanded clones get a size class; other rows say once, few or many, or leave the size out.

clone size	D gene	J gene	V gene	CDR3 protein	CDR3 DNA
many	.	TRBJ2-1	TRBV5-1	CASRYDQGNEQFF	TGCGCCAGCAGATACGACCAAGGCAATGAGCAGTTCTTC
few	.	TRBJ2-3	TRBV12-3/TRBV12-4	CASSPDAVTDTQYF	TGTGCCAGCAGTCCGGATGCGGTCACAGATACGCAGTATTTT
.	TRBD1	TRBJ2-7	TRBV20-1	CSALARDRGSGEQYF	TGCAGTGCTTTAGCCCGGGACAGGGGGTCGGGAGAGCAGTACTTC
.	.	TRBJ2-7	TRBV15	CATSRDVGQYYEQYF	TGTGCCACCAGCAGAGATGTCGGACAGTACTACGAGCAGTACTTC
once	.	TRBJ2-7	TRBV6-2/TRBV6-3	CASSFGQRNNEQYF	TGTGCCAGCAGTTTCGGTCAGAGGAATAACGAGCAGTACTTC
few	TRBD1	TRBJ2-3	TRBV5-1	CASSRRTGSTDTQYF	TGCGCCAGCAGCAGAAGGACAGGGAGCACAGATACGCAGTATTTT
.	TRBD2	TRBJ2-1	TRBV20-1	CSARDAERGIWNEQFF	TGCAGTGCTAGAGATGCGGAGCGGGGGATCTGGAATGAGCAGTTCTTC
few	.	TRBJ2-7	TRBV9	CASSEDSYNEQYF	TGTGCCAGCAGCGAGGACTCGTACAATGAGCAGTACTTC
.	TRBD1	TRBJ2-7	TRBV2	CASSKRRDRVYEQYF	TGTGCCAGCAGCAAGCGGCGGGACAGGGTGTACGAGCAGTACTTC
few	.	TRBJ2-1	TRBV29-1	CSSRAGGYSYNEQFF	TGCAGCTCCCGGGCTGGGGGATACTCCTACAATGAGCAGTTCTTC
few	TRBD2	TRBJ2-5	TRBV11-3	CASSLGLAGDQETQYF	TGTGCCAGCAGCTTGGGGCTAGCGGGGGACCAAGAGACCCAGTACTTC
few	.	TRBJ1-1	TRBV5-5	CASRDPAMAAENTEAFF	TGTGCCAGCAGAGACCCCGCAATGGCAGCCGAGAACACTGAAGCTTTCTTT
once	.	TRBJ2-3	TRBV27	CASIIRTIITDTQYF	TGTGCCAGCATTATTCGGACTATTATCACAGATACGCAGTATTTT
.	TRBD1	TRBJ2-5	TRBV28	CASSLFSGQVQETQYF	TGTGCCAGCAGTTTATTTTCGGGACAGGTCCAAGAGACCCAGTACTTC
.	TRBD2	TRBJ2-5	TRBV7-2	CASSSGGTSVWETQYF	TGTGCCAGCAGCTCGGGGGGGACTAGCGTGTGGGAGACCCAGTACTTC
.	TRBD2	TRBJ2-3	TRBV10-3	CAISERGSGGASTDTQYF	TGTGCCATCAGTGAGCGAGGTAGCGGGGGCGCGAGCACAGATACGCAGTATTTT
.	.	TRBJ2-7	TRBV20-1	CSAQQIAGDGFEQYF	TGCAGTGCTCAACAAATAGCAGGGGATGGGTTCGAGCAGTACTTC
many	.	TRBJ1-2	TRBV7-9	CASSPDRFGYGYTF	TGTGCCAGCAGCCCAGACAGGTTTGGCTATGGCTACACCTTC
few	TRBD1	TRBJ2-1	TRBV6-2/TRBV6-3	CASIETGTGIHNEQFF	TGTGCCAGCATCGAGACCGGGACAGGGATCCACAATGAGCAGTTCTTC
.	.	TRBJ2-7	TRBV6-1	CASSGMYEQYF	TGTGCCAGCAGTGGGATGTACGAGCAGTACTTC
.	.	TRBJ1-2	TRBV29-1	CSVRGARGYTF	TGCAGCGTTCGCGGGGCGAGGGGCTACACCTTC
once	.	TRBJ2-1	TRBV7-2	CASSLGLPGANNEQFF	TGTGCCAGCAGCTTAGGGCTTCCGGGGGCCAACAATGAGCAGTTCTTC
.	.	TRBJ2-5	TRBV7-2	CASSLVGFSRKMVQETQYF	TGTGCCAGCAGCTTAGTTGGTTTTAGTAGGAAGATGGTCCAAGAGACCCAGTACTTC
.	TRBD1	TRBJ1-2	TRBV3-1	CASSRTRGTGGAYGYTF	TGTGCCAGCAGCCGGACCCGTGGGACAGGGGGCGCCTATGGCTACACCTTC
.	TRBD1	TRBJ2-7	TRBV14	CASSQTGGPTYEQYF	TGTGCCAGCAGCCAAACAGGGGGCCCTACCTACGAGCAGTACTTC
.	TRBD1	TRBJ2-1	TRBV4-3	CASSHGQGASNEQFF	TGCGCCAGCAGCCATGGACAGGGGGCGTCGAATGAGCAGTTCTTC
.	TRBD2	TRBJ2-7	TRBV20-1	CSARAAVGSGASSYEQYF	TGCAGTGCTAGAGCCGCGGTGGGTAGCGGGGCCAGCTCCTACGAGCAGTACTTC
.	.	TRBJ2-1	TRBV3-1	CASSQDVGVGNEQFF	TGTGCCAGCAGCCAAGATGTAGGGGTAGGGAATGAGCAGTTCTTC
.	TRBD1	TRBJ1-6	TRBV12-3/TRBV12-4	CASSFGTGYSPLHF	TGTGCCAGCAGTTTCGGGACAGGGTATTCACCCCTCCACTTT
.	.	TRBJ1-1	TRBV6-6	CASSYSRSSDEAFF	TGTGCCAGCAGTTACTCGAGGTCTTCTGATGAAGCTTTCTTT
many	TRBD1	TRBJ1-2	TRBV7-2	CASSPGTGYGYTF	TGTGCCAGCAGCCCCGGGACAGGCTATGGCTACACCTTC
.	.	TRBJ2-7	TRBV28	CASTSGGAEQYF	TGTGCCAGCACCTCAGGAGGGGCCGAGCAGTACTTC
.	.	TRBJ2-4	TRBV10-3	CAISESTGSNIQYF	TGTGCCATCAGTGAGTCGACAGGATCAAACATTCAGTACTTC
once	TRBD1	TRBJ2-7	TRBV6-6	CASSRGQGRYDQYF	TGTGCCAGCAGTCGCGGACAGGGGCGATACGATCAGTACTTC
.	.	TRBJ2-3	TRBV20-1	CSASAAGLSSTDTQYF	TGCAGTGCTAGTGCGGCAGGGCTATCGTCCACAGATACGCAGTATTTT
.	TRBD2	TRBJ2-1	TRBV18	CASSPRLAGGHNEQFF	TGTGCCAGCTCACCACGACTAGCGGGGGGGCATAATGAGCAGTTCTTC
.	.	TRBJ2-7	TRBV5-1	CASSLDGVTYNEQYF	TGCGCCAGCAGCTTGGATGGGGTGACCTACAATGAGCAGTACTTC
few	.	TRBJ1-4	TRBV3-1	CASRIRGDEKLFF	TGTGCCAGCCGAATTCGGGGGGACGAAAAACTGTTTTTT
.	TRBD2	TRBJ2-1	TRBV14	CASSETSGGSEQFF	TGTGCCAGCAGCGAGACTAGCGGGGGGAGTGAGCAGTTCTTC
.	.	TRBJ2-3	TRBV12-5	CASGPRDGDTQYF	TGTGCTAGTGGCCCTCGAGACGGAGATACGCAGTATTTT
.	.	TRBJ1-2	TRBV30	CAWSVRDNYGYTF	TGTGCCTGGAGTGTACGGGACAACTATGGCTACACCTTC
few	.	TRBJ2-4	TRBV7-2	CASSLAAGVLAKNIQYF	TGTGCCAGCAGCTTAGCGGCAGGGGTACTAGCCAAAAACATTCAGTACTTC
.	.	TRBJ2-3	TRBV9	CASSVVGDRDTQYF	TGTGCCAGCAGCGTCGTAGGGGATAGAGATACGCAGTATTTT
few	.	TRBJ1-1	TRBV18	CASSQGQLNTEAFF	TGTGCCAGCTCACAAGGACAGCTGAACACTGAAGCTTTCTTT
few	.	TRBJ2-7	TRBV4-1	CASSQELRHEGTYEQYF	TGCGCCAGCAGCCAAGAACTCCGCCACGAGGGGACCTACGAGCAGTACTTC
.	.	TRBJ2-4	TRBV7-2	CASSLGFGPEDIQYF	TGTGCCAGCAGCTTAGGCTTCGGACCTGAAGACATTCAGTACTTC
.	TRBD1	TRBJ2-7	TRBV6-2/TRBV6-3	CASSRPGTGFFDEQYF	TGTGCCAGCAGTAGACCCGGGACAGGGTTTTTTGACGAGCAGTACTTC
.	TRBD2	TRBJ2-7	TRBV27	CASSLLAGVGIEQYF	TGTGCCAGCAGTTTGTTGGCGGGAGTCGGTATCGAGCAGTACTTC
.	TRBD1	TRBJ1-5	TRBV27	CASSHQGAPNQPQHF	TGTGCCAGCAGCCACCAGGGGGCCCCCAATCAGCCCCAGCATTTT
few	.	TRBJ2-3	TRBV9	CASSDPRGGATDTQYF	TGTGCCAGCAGCGACCCCAGGGGGGGCGCGACAGATACGCAGTATTTT
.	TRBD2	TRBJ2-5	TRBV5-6	CASSHRLAGQGKETQYF	TGTGCCAGCAGCCATCGACTAGCGGGCCAGGGAAAAGAGACCCAGTACTTC
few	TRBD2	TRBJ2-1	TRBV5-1	CASSFGGGNEQFF	TGCGCCAGCAGCTTCGGCGGGGGGAATGAGCAGTTCTTC
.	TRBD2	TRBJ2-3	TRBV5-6	CASSFDGRGPLEDTQYF	TGTGCCAGCAGCTTTGACGGGAGGGGTCCTCTTGAAGATACGCAGTATTTT
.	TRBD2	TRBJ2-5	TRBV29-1	CSVEGRGTNYNERYF	TGCAGCGTTGAGGGGCGGGGGACCAACTACAATGAGCGGTACTTC